The present TCR beta chain was sequenced within a study of T-cell memory formation after mild COVID-19. Background on the study: Among the donors, TCR clusters were largely specific to each donor. Study-level findings and limits: Clones which contracted sat mainly in CM and EM if CD4+, and in EMRA if CD8+. There were some responding clones in pre-infection memory, which suggested that cross-reactive memory had joined.

This clonotype appeared a few times. Its target is unknown. This CDR3 has 16 amino acids. V dropped 2 bases and J dropped 5; count of bases not matched to a gene: 7. From germline, CDR1 is SNHLY and CDR2 FYNNEI. TCRdb ran MiXCR on the 5' RACE reads and lists one entry per CDR3 protein. The top ten clones hold under 2.5% of a sample with fewer than 250,000 distinct CDR3 sequences, 15% of them seen once. V usage is TRBV2 and J usage is TRBJ2-7, with 12 bases identical to TRBD2. The sequenced material came from PBMCs or a T cell subset sorted from them (not recorded which). This TCR was recovered from an adult woman who had mild COVID-19 (a few samples of this study predate the infection). Cell type and time point are not known. This chain's CDR3 is CASSETRLAGVHEQYF. Here the CDR3 DNA reads TGTGCCAGCAGTGAAACCCGACTAGCGGGAGTCCACGAGCAGTACTTC.